This record covers a single TCR beta chain. These data come from a study of T cell responses to AZD1222 COVID-19 vaccine. This CDR3 has 17 amino acids. V lost 7 bases, J lost 2 bases, and 15 bases stayed unmatched. Produced via immunoSEQ multiplex PCR; TCRdb's table is partial and in-frame only. The table lists about 130,000 clones, 86% of them singletons. This specimen was peripheral blood, taken on day 0 of AZD1222 vaccination. This clonotype originated in an adult in good health. The rearrangement uses TRBV23-1 and TRBJ1-1; 8 positions match TRBD1. TRBV23-1 is sorted into the ORF group, with uncertain function. CDR3 amino acids: CASNRPRQGSLNTEAFF. The CDR3 region has the DNA TGCGCCAGCAATAGGCCACGACAGGGGTCTCTTAACACTGAAGCTTTCTTT.